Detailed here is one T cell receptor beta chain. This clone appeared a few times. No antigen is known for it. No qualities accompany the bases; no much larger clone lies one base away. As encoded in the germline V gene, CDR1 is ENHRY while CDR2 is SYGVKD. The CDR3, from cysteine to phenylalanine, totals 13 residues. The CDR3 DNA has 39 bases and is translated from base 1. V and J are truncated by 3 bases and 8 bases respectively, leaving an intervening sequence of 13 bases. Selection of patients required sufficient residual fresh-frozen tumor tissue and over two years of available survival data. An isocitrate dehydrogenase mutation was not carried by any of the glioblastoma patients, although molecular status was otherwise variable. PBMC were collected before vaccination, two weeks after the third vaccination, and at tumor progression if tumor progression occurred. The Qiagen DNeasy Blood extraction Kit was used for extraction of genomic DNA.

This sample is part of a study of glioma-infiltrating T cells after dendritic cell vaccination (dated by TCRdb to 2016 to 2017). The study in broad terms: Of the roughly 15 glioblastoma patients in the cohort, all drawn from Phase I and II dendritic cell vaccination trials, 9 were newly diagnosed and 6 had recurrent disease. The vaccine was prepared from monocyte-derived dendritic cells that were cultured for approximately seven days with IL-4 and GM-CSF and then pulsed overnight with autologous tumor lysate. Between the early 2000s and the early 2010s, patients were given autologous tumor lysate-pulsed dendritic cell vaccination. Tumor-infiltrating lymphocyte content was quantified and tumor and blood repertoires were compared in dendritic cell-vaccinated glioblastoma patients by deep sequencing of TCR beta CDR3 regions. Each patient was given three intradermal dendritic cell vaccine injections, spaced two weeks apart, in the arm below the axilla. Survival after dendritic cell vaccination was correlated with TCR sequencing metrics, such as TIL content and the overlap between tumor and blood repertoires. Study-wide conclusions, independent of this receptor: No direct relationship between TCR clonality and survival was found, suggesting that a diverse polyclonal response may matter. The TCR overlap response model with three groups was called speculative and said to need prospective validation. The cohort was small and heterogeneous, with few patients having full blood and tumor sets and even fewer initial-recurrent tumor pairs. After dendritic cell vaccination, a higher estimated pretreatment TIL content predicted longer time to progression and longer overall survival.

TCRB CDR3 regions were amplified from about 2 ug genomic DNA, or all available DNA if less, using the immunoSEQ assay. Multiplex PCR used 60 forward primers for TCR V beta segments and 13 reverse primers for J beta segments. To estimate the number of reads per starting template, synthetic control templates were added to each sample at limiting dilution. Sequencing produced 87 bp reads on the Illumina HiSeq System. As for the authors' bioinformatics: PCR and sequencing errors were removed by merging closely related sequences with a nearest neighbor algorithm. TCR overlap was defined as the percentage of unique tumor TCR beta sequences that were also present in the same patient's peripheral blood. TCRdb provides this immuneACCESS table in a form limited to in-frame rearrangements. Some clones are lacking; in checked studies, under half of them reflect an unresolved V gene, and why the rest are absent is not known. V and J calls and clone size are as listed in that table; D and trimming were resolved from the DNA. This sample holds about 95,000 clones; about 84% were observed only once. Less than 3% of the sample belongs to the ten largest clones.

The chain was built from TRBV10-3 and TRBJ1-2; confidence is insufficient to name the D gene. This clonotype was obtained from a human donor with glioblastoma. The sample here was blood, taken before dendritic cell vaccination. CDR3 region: CAISEDGERGYTF. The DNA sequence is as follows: TGTGCCATCAGTGAAGACGGGGAAAGGGGCTACACCTTC.